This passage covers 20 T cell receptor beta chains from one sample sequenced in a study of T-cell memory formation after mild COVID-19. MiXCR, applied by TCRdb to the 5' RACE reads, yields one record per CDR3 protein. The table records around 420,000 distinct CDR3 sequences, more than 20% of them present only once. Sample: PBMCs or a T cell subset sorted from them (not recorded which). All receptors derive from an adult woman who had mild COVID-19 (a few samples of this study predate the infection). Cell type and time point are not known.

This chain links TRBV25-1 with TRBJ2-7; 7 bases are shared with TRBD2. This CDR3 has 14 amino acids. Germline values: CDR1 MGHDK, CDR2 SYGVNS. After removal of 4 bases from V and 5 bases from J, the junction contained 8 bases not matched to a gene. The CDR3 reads CASSAYREANEQYF. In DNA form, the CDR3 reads TGTGCCAGCAGTGCTTACCGGGAGGCAAACGAGCAGTACTTC.

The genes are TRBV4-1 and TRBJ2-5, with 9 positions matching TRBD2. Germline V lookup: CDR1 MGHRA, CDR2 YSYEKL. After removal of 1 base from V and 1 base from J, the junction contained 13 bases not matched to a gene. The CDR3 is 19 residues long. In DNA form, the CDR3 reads TGCGCCAGCAGCCAAGTTCGGTCTAGCGGGGCTGCTCTCCAAGAGACCCAGTACTTC. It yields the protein CASSQVRSSGAALQETQYF.

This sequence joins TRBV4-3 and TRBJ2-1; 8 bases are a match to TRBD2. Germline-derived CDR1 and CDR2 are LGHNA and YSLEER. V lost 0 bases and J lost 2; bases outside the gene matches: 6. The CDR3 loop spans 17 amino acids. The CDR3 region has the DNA TGCGCCAGCAGCCAAGATTCAGCGGGAGTAACCTACAATGAGCAGTTCTTC. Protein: CASSQDSAGVTYNEQFF.

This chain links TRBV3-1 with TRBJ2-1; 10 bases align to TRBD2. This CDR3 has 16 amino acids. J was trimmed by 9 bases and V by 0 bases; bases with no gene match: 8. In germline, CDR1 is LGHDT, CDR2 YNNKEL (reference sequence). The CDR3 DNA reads TGTGCCAGCAGCCAAGAAACTAAGCGGGGGGGCGGTGAGCAGTTCTTC. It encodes CASSQETKRGGGEQFF.

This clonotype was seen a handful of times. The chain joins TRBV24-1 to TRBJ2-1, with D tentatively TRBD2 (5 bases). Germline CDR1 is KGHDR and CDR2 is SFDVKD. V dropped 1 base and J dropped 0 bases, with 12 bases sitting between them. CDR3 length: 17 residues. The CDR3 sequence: CATSDFTRESSYNEQFF. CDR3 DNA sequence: TGTGCCACCAGTGATTTTACTAGGGAGAGCTCCTACAATGAGCAGTTCTTC.

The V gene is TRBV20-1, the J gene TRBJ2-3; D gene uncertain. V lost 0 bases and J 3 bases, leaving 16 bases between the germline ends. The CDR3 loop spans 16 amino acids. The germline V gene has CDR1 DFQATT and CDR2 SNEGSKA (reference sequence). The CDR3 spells CSARDRRPEVTDTQYF. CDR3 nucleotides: TGCAGTGCTAGAGATCGACGCCCGGAAGTGACAGATACGCAGTATTTT.

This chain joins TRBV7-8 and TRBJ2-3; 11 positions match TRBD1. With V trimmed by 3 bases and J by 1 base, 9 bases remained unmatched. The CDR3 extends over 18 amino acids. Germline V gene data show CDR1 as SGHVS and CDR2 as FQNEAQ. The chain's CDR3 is CASSFWTGGVARTDTQYF. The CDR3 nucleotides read TGTGCCAGCAGCTTCTGGACAGGGGGCGTGGCTCGCACAGATACGCAGTATTTT.

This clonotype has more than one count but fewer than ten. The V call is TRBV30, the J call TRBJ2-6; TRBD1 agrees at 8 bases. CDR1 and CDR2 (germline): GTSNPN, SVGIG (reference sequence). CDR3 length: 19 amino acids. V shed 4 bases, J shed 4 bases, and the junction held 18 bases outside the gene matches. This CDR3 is CAWTPPLDRTGSGANVLTF. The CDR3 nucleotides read TGTGCCTGGACACCCCCCTTGGACAGGACAGGGTCCGGGGCCAACGTCCTGACTTTC.

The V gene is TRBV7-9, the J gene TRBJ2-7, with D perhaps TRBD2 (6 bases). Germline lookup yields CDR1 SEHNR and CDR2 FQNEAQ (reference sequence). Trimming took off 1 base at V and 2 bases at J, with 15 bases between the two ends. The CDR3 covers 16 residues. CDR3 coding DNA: TGTGCCAGCAGCTTAGTGGCGGCAGGAGGGCCCTACGAGCAGTACTTC. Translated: CASSLVAAGGPYEQYF.

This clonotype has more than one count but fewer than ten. The CDR3 here is CASSLELAGDGANVLTF. In nucleotides, the CDR3 is TGTGCCAGCAGTTTGGAACTAGCGGGGGACGGGGCCAACGTCCTGACTTTC. This sequence joins TRBV12-3 or TRBV12-4 and TRBJ2-6; 11 bases map to TRBD2. The CDR3 loop spans 17 amino acids. J lost 4 bases, V lost 3 bases, and 5 bases had no gene match.

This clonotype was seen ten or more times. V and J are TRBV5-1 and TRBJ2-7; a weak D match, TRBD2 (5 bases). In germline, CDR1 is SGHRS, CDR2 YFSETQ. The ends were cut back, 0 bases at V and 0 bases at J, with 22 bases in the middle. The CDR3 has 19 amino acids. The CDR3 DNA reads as TGCGCCAGCAGCTTGGTTTATGGGAGCCGAACTACCGACTCCTACGAGCAGTACTTC. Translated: CASSLVYGSRTTDSYEQYF.

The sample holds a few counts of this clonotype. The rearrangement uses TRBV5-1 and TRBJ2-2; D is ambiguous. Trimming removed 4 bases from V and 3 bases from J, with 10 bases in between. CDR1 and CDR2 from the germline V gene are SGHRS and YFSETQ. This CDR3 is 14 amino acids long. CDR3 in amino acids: CASSPGSHTGELFF. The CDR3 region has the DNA TGCGCCAGCAGCCCTGGATCCCACACCGGGGAGCTGTTTTTT.

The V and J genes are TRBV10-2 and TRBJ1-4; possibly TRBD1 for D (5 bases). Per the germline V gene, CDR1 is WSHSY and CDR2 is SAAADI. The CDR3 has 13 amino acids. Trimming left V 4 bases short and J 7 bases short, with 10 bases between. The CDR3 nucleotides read TGCGCCAGCAGTGGACAGCGGGGTGAAAAACTGTTTTTT. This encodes CASSGQRGEKLFF.

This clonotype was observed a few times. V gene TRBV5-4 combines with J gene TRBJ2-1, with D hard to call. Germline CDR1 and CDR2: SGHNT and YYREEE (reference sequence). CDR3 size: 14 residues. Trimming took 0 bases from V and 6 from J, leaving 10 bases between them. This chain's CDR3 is CASSLASPANEQFF. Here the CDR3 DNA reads TGTGCCAGCAGCTTGGCCTCGCCGGCCAATGAGCAGTTCTTC. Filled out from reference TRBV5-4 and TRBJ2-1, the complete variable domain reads ETGVTQSPTHLIKTRGQQVTLRCSSQSGHNTVSWYQQALGQGPQFIFQYYREEENGRGNFPPRFSGLQFPNYSSELNVNALELDDSALYLCASSLASPANEQFFGPGTRLTVL.

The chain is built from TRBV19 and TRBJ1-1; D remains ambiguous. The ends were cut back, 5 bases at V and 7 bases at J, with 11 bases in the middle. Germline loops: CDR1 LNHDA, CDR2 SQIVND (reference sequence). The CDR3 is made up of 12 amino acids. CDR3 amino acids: CASSRASGEAFF. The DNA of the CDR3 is TGTGCCAGTAGTCGGGCGAGTGGTGAAGCTTTCTTT.

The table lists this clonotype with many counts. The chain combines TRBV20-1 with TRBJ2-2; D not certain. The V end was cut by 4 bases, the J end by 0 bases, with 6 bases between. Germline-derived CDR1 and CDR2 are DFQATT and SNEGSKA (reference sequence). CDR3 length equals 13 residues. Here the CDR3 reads CSAIHTNTGELFF. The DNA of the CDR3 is TGCAGTGCTATCCATACGAACACCGGGGAGCTGTTTTTT.

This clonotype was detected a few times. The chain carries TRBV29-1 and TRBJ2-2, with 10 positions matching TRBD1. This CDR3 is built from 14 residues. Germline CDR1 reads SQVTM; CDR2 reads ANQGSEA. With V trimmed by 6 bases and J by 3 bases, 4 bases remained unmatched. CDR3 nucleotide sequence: TGCAGCGTCGGACAGGGGGGGTACACCGGGGAGCTGTTTTTT. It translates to CSVGQGGYTGELFF.

CDR3 loop: CASSHVLTGGGRQETQYF. The CDR3 DNA reads as TGCGCCAGCAGCCACGTATTGACAGGGGGCGGTCGGCAAGAGACCCAGTACTTC. The J gene is TRBJ2-5, the V gene TRBV4-3; 10 bases line up with TRBD1. Per the germline V gene, CDR1 is LGHNA and CDR2 is YSLEER. The CDR3 consists of 18 residues. The V segment lost 3 bases and the J segment 2 bases; nucleotides outside the gene matches: 12.

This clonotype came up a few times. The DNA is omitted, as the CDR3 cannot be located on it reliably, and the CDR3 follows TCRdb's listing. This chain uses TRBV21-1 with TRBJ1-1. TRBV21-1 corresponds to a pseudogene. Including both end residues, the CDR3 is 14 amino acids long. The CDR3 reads CASSKVLVGTGAFF.

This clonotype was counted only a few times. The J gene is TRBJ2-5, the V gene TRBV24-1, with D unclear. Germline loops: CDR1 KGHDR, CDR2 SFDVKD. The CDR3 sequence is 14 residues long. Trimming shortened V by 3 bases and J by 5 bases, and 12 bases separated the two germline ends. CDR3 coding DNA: TGTGCCACCAGTGATATGGTAAATCTGGAGACCCAGTACTTC. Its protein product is CATSDMVNLETQYF.